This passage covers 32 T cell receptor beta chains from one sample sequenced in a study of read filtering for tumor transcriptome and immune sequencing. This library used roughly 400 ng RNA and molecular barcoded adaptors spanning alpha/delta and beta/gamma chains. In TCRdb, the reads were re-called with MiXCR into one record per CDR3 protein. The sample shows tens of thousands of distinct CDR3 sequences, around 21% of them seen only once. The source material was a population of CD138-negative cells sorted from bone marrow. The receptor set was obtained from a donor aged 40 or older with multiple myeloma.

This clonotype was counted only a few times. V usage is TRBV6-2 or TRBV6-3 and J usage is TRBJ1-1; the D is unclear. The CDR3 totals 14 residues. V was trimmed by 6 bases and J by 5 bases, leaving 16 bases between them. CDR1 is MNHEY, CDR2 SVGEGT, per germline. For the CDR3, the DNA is TGTGCCAGCAGCCTACTCGGTTGGAGGACTGAAGCTTTCTTT. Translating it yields CASSLLGWRTEAFF.

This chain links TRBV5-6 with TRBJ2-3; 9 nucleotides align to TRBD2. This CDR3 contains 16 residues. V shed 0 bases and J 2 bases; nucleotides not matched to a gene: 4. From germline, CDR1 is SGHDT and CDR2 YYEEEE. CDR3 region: CASSLELAGVTDTQYF. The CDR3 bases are TGTGCCAGCAGCTTGGAGTTAGCGGGGGTCACAGATACGCAGTATTTT.

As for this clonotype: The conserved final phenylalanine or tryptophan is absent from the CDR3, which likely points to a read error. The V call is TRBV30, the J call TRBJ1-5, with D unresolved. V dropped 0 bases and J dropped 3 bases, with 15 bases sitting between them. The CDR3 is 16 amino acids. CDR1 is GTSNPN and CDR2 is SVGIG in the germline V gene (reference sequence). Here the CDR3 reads CAWSVRGRGFNQPQHL. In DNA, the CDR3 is TGTGCCTGGAGTGTACGCGGTCGCGGATTCAATCAGCCCCAGCATCTT.

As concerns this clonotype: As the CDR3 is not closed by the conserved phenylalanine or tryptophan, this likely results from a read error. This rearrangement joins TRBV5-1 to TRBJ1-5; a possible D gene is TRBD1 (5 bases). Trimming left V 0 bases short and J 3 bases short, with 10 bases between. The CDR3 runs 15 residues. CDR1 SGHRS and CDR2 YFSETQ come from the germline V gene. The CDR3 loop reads CASSLGDGSNQPQHY. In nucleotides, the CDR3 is TGCGCCAGCAGCTTGGGGGACGGATCCAATCAGCCCCAGCATTAT.

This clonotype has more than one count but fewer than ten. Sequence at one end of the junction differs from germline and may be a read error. CDR3 bases: TGTGCCAGCAGCAAAGACGCCCTCACTTACAATGAGCAGTTCTTC. Translation: CASSKDALTYNEQFF. The chain couples TRBV3-1 to TRBJ2-1; D not certain. In germline, CDR1 is LGHDT, CDR2 YNNKEL (reference sequence). This CDR3 has 15 residues.

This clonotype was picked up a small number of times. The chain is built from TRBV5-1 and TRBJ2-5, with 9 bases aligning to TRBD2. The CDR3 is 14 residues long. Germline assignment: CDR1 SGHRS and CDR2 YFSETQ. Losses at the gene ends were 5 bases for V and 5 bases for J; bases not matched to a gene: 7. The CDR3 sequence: CASSGSGRPETQYF. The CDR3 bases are TGCGCCAGCAGTGGGAGCGGGAGGCCGGAGACCCAGTACTTC.

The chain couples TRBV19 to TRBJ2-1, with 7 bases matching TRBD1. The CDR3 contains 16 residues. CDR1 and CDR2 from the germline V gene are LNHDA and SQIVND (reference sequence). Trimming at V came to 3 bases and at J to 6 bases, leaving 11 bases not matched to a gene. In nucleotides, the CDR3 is TGTGCCAGTAGTATCTCCGGGACAGCCTCTACCAATGAGCAGTTCTTC. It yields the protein CASSISGTASTNEQFF.

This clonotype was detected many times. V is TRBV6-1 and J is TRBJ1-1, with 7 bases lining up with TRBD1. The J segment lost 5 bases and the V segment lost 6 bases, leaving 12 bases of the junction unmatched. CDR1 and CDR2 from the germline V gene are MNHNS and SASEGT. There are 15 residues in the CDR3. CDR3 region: CASRPRQGTGTEAFF. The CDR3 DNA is TGTGCCAGCAGGCCCCGACAGGGAACGGGGACTGAAGCTTTCTTT.

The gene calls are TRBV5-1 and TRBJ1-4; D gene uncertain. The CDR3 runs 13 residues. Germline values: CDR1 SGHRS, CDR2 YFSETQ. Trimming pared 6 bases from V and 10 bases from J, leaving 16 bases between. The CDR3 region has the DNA TGCGCCAGCAATTTGGGGAGCGGAGGAAAACTGTTTTTT. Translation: CASNLGSGGKLFF.

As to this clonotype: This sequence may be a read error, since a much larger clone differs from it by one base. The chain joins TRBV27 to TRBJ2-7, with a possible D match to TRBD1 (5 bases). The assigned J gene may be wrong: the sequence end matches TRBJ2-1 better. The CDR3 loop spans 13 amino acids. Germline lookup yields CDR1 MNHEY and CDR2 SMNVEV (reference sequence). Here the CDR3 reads CASKKGRLDEQFF. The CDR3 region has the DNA TGTGCCAGCAAGAAGGGGCGTTTGGACGAGCAGTTCTTC.

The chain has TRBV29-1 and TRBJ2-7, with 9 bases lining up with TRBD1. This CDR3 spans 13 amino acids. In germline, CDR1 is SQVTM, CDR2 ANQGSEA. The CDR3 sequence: CNAGVTGGYEQYF. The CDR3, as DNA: TGCAACGCTGGAGTGACAGGGGGGTACGAGCAGTACTTC.

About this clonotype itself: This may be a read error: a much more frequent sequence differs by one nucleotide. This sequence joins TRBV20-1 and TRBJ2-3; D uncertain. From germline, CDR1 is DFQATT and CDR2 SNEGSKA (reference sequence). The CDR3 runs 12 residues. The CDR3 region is CSANRPTDMQYF. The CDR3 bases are TGCAGTGCTAACCGGCCCACAGATATGCAGTATTTT.

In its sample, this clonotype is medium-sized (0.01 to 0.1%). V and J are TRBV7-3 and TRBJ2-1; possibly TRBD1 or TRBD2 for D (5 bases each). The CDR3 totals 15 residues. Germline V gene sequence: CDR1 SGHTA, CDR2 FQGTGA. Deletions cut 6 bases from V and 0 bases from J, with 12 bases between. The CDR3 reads CASSPWGSSYNEQFF. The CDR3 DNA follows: TGTGCCAGCAGTCCCTGGGGGAGCTCCTACAATGAGCAGTTCTTC.

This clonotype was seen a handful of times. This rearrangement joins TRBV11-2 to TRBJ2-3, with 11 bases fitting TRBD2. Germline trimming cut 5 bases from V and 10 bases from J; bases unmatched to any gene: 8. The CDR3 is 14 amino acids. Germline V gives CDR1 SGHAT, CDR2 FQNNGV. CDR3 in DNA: TGTGCCAGCAGCGCTAGCGGGGGGCCGTCTTCGCAGTATTTT. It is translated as CASSASGGPSSQYF.

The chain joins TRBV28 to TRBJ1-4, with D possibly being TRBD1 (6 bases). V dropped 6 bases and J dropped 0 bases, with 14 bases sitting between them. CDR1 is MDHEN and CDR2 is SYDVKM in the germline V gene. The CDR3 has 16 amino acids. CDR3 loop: CASSPGQTATNEKLFF. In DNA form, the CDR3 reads TGTGCCAGCAGCCCTGGACAGACTGCAACTAATGAAAAACTGTTTTTT.

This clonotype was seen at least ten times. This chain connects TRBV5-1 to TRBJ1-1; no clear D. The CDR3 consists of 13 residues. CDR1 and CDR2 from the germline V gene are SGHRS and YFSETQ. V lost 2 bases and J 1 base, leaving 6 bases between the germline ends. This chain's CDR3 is CASSFAGNTEAFF. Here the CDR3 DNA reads TGCGCCAGCAGCTTTGCAGGGAACACTGAAGCTTTCTTT.

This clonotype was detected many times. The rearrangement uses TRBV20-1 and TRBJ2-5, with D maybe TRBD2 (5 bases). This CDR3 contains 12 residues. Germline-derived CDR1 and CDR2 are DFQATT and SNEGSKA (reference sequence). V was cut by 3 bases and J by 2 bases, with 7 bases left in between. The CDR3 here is CSARGAQETQYF. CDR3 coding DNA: TGCAGTGCTAGGGGAGCTCAAGAGACCCAGTACTTC.

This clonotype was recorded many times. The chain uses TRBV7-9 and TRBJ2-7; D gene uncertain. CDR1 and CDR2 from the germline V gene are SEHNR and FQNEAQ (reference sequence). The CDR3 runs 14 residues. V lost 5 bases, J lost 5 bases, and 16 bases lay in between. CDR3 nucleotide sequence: TGTGCCAGCAGCCTCTTACCGGGTAGCCACGAGCAGTACTTC. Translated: CASSLLPGSHEQYF.

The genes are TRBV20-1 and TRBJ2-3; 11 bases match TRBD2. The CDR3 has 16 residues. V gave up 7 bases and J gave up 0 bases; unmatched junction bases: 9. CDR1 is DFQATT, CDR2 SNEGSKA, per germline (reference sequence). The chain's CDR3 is CSERSGTSGSTDTQYF. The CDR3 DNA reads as TGCAGTGAAAGATCCGGGACTAGCGGTAGCACAGATACGCAGTATTTT.

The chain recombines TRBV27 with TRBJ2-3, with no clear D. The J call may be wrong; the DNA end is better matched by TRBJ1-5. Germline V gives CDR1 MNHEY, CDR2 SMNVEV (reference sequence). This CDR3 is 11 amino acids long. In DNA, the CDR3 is TGTGCCAGCAGCGACACAGATACGCAGCATTTT. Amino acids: CASSDTDTQHF.

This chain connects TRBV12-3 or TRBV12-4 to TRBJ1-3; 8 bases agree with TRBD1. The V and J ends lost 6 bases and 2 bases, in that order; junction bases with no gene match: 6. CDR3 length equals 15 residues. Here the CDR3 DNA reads TGTGCCAGCAGCCTGGACAGGGAGCCTGGAAACACCATATATTTT. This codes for CASSLDREPGNTIYF.

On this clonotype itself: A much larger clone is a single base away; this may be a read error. CDR3 nucleotide sequence: TGTGCCAGCAGTACACATGGAGGGGGAACCTACGAGCAGTACTTC. Amino acid sequence: CASSTHGGGTYEQYF. V is TRBV6-1 and J is TRBJ2-7; the D call may be TRBD1 or TRBD2 (6 bases each). Germline CDR1 and CDR2: MNHNS and SASEGT. This CDR3 contains 15 residues. The germline V and J ends were trimmed by 5 bases and 2 bases, with 16 bases remaining between them.

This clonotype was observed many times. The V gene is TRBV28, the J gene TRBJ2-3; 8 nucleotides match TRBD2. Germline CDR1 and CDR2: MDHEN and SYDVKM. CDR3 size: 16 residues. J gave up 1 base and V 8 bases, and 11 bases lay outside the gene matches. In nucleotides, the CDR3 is TGTGCCAGCCGCGGGGGAGGAGCGGGGGGCACAGATACGCAGTATTTT. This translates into CASRGGGAGGTDTQYF.

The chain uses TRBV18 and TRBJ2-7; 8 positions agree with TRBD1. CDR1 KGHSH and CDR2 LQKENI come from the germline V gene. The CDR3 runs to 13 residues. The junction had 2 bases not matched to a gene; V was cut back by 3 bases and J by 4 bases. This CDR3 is CASSPTGGYEQYF. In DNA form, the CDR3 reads TGTGCCAGCTCACCTACAGGGGGGTACGAGCAGTACTTC. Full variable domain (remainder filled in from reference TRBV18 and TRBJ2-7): NAGVMQNPRHLVRRRGQEARLRCSPMKGHSHVYWYRQLPEEGLKFMVYLQKENIIDESGMPKERFSAEFPKEGPSILRIQQVVRGDSAAYFCASSPTGGYEQYFGPGTRLTVT.

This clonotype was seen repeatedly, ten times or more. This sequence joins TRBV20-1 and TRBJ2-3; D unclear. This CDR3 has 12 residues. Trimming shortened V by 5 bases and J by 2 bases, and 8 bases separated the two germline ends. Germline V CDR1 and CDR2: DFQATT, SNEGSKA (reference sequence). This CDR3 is CSALMVTDTQYF. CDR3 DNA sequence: TGCAGTGCTCTCATGGTCACAGATACGCAGTATTTT.

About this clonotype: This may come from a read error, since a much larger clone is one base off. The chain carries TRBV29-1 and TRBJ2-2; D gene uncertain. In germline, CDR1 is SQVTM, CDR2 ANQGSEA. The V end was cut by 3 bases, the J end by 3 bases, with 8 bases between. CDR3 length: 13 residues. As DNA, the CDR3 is TGCAGCGTTGAGACGCGTGACACCGGGGAGCTGTTTTTT. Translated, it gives CSVETRDTGELFF.

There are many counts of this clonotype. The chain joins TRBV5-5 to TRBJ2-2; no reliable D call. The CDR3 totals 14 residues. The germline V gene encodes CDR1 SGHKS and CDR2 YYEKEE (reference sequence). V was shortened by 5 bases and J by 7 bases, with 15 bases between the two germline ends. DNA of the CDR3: TGTGCCAGCAGTCCGGACGTGAAGGTCGGGGAGCTGTTTTTT. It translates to CASSPDVKVGELFF.

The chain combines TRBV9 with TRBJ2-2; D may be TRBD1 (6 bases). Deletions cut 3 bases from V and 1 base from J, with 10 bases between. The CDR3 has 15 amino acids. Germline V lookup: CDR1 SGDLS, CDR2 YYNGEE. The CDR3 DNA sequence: TGTGCCAGCAGCGCCAGGGGACAGAACACCGGGGAGCTGTTTTTT. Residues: CASSARGQNTGELFF.

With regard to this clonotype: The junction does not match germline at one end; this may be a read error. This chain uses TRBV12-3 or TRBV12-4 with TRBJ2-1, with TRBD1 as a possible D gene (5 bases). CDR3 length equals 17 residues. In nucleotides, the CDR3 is TGTGCCAGCAGTTCCCAAGGTGGGGCGGAAAGGCACAATGAGCAGTCCTTC. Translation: CASSSQGGAERHNEQSF.

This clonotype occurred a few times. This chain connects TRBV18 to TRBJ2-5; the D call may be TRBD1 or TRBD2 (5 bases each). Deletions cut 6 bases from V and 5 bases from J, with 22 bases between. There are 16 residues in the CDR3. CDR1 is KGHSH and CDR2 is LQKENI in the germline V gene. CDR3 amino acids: CASSPGRDAGRETQYF. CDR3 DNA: TGTGCCAGCTCTCCCGGACGGGACGCCGGAAGGGAGACCCAGTACTTC.

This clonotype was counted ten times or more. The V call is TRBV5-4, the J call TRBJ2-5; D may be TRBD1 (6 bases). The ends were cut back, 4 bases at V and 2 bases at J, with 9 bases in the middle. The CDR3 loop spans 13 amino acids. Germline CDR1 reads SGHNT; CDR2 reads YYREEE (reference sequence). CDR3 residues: CASSRGHQETQYF. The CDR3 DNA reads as TGTGCCAGCAGCCGGGGACATCAAGAGACCCAGTACTTC.

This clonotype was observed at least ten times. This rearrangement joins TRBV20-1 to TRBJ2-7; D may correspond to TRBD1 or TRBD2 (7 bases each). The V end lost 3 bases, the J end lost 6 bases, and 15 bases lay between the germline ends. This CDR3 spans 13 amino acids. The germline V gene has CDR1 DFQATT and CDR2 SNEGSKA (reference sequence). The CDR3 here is CSARVSGGGEQYF. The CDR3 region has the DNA TGCAGTGCTAGGGTTTCAGGGGGGGGCGAGCAGTACTTC.